These 21 T cell receptor beta chains came from one sample sequenced in a study of blood T cells in healthy people across ages. Through a sample-barcoded 5' primer and a J-beta primer mix, a second PCR was run for roughly 6 to 11 cycles. Each CDR3 protein is one row after TCRdb ran MiXCR on the 5' RACE reads. The data hold roughly 1,000,000 distinct CDR3 sequences, with almost 25% observed a single time. These data were likewise used in another study, on T cells of mothers and their children.

Sequenced material: blood. These TCRs come from a girl aged 2 to 9 in good health.

The chain carries TRBV7-8 and TRBJ1-4; D is ambiguous. CDR1 is SGHVS, CDR2 FQNEAQ, per germline. The CDR3 extends over 17 amino acids. Between the trimmed V and J ends, which lost 5 bases and 3 bases, there was a span of 19 bases. The CDR3 sequence: CASSKVGPGGPNEKLFF. The DNA of the CDR3 is TGTGCCAGCAGCAAAGTGGGTCCAGGCGGACCTAATGAAAAACTGTTTTTT.

This chain links TRBV20-1 with TRBJ2-1; TRBD2 matches at 9 bases. J lost 5 bases, V lost 1 base, and 6 bases had no gene match. The V gene's germline CDR1 is DFQATT and CDR2 SNEGSKA (reference sequence). This CDR3 contains 15 residues. The CDR3 nucleotides read TGCAGTGCTAGAGGTGCGGGAGGGCCTAACAATGAGCAGTTCTTC. Its translation: CSARGAGGPNNEQFF.

J is TRBJ2-1 and V is TRBV2; a possible D gene is TRBD2 (5 bases). V lost 1 base and J lost 2, with 6 bases in between. This CDR3 has 14 residues. CDR1 and CDR2 from the germline V gene are SNHLY and FYNNEI. The CDR3 DNA reads as TGTGCCAGCAGTGAAGGACTACCCTACAATGAGCAGTTCTTC. Translating gives CASSEGLPYNEQFF.

The chain carries TRBV4-1 and TRBJ2-1; possibly TRBD1 for D (6 bases). The germline V gene has CDR1 MGHRA and CDR2 YSYEKL. This CDR3 is built from 16 residues. Trimming stripped 2 bases from V and 1 base from J, with 12 bases between. CDR3 protein: CASSQTGRGSYNEQFF. DNA for the CDR3: TGCGCCAGCAGCCAAACCGGCAGGGGTTCCTACAATGAGCAGTTCTTC.

This sequence joins TRBV10-3 and TRBJ2-3; tentatively, D is TRBD2 (5 bases). Germline lookup yields CDR1 ENHRY and CDR2 SYGVKD. Trimming cost V 10 bases and J 4 bases, with 18 bases left between them. The CDR3 has 14 amino acids. Here the CDR3 DNA reads TGTGCCACCGAGGGTGGGGAATCTTCAGATACGCAGTATTTT. The encoded protein is CATEGGESSDTQYF.

V usage is TRBV6-1 and J usage is TRBJ2-3; no clear D. CDR3 size: 13 residues. V was pared by 2 bases and J by 3 bases, with 6 bases between. CDR1 is MNHNS and CDR2 is SASEGT in the germline V gene. CDR3 sequence reads: CASSEFWTDTQYF. CDR3 DNA: TGTGCCAGCAGTGAATTTTGGACAGATACGCAGTATTTT.

V usage is TRBV21-1 and J usage is TRBJ2-1; the D call of TRBD1 is as the table states it, not checked on the DNA. TRBV21-1 is noted as a pseudogene. CDR3 length equals 15 residues. The CDR3 bases are TGTGCCAGCAGGCACAAAGGGAGCGGAGAAGATGAGCAGTTCTTC. Protein: CASRHKGSGEDEQFF.

The chain recombines TRBV6-5 with TRBJ2-3; 8 nucleotides agree with TRBD1. Per the germline V gene, CDR1 is MNHEY and CDR2 is SVGAGI. The CDR3 is 17 amino acids. With V trimmed by 4 bases and J by 0 bases, 9 bases remained unmatched. CDR3 sequence (DNA): TGTGCCAGCAGTTTTTATCCGGGACAGGTTAGCACAGATACGCAGTATTTT. It yields the protein CASSFYPGQVSTDTQYF.

The chain employs TRBV20-1 and TRBJ2-1; D unclear. V shed 3 bases and J shed 4 bases, with 7 bases lying between them. In germline, CDR1 is DFQATT, CDR2 SNEGSKA (reference sequence). The CDR3 has 12 residues. The CDR3 nucleotides read TGCAGTGCTAGTTTGGTTTACAATGAGCAGTTCTTC. This encodes CSASLVYNEQFF.

The rearrangement uses TRBV10-3 and TRBJ2-5, with D possibly TRBD2 on 5 matching bases. The DNA end is a closer match to TRBJ2-7, so the J assignment may be wrong. CDR1 and CDR2 (germline): ENHRY, SYGVKD. The CDR3 is 12 amino acids. The CDR3 loop is CAISERGPEQYF. In DNA form, the CDR3 reads TGTGCCATCAGTGAGAGAGGGCCCGAGCAGTACTTC.

This clonotype was picked up a small number of times. CDR3 sequence (DNA): TGTGCCAGCAGCCAAGTTTGGCGCGGGCGTTACAATGAGCAGTTCTTC. As protein: CASSQVWRGRYNEQFF. The rearrangement uses TRBV3-1 and TRBJ2-5; D is perhaps TRBD2 (5 bases). The J call may be wrong; the DNA end is better matched by TRBJ2-1. Germline V gene data show CDR1 as LGHDT and CDR2 as YNNKEL (reference sequence). The CDR3 totals 16 residues.

This clonotype has more than one count but fewer than ten. Here the CDR3 DNA reads TGTGCCAGCAGCCCGAACCCCCTGACAGATACGCAGTATTTT. It codes for CASSPNPLTDTQYF. The chain has TRBV11-3 and TRBJ2-3; D uncertain. The CDR3 runs to 14 residues. CDR1 SGHNT and CDR2 YENEEA come from the germline V gene. V lost 5 bases to trimming and J lost 3 bases, with 12 bases between them.

The chain employs TRBV3-1 and TRBJ2-5; D remains ambiguous. The CDR3 sequence is 13 residues long. The V gene lost 0 bases and the J gene lost 2 bases, with 4 bases spanning the gap. CDR1 and CDR2 from the germline V gene are LGHDT and YNNKEL (reference sequence). CDR3 sequence (DNA): TGTGCCAGCAGCCAAGACCAACAAGAGACCCAGTACTTC. This codes for CASSQDQQETQYF.

Remarks on this clonotype: An end of the junction differs from the germline gene, which may be a read error. V is TRBV7-2 and J is TRBJ1-5, with TRBD1 matching 7 bases. The germline V gene has CDR1 SGHTA and CDR2 FQGNSA. This CDR3 region has 14 residues. CDR3 sequence reads: CASSLGGRHQPQHF. The CDR3 DNA follows: TGTGCTAGCAGCTTAGGGGGCAGGCATCAGCCCCAGCATTTT. The whole variable domain, remainder taken from reference TRBV7-2 and TRBJ1-5, is GAGVSQSPSNKVTEKGKDVELRCDPISGHTALYWYRQSLGQGLEFLIYFQGNSAPDKSGLPSDRFSAERTGGSVSTLTIQRTQQEDSAVYLCASSLGGRHQPQHFGDGTRLSIL.

On this clonotype: The junction differs from germline at one of its ends, possibly a read error. The chain combines TRBV6-5 with TRBJ2-7; D may be TRBD1 (6 bases). The CDR3 spans 14 residues. Germline values: CDR1 MNHEY, CDR2 SVGAGI. The CDR3 bases are TGTGCCAGCAGTTCGGATGGACAGACCTACAAGCAGTACTTC. This encodes CASSSDGQTYKQYF.

This clonotype occurred a few times. This rearrangement joins TRBV7-2 to TRBJ2-3; the D gene is possibly TRBD2 (9 bases). This CDR3 contains 15 residues. The V gene lost 5 bases and the J gene lost 5 bases, with 17 bases spanning the gap. Germline CDR1 is SGHTA and CDR2 is FQGNSA. The CDR3 reads CASSQGAGGGDTQYF. CDR3 DNA: TGTGCCAGCAGCCAGGGGGCGGGAGGGGGAGATACGCAGTATTTT.

The chain uses TRBV12-3 or TRBV12-4 and TRBJ2-7, with D maybe TRBD2 (6 bases). TRBJ2-1 matches the DNA end more closely, so the J call is doubtful. CDR3 length equals 14 residues. The CDR3 coding sequence is TGTGCCAGCAGCCATAAGGTTTGGGGAGGTGAGCAGTTCTTC. Translating gives CASSHKVWGGEQFF.

The chain employs TRBV7-3 and TRBJ1-1; D is possibly TRBD1 (5 bases). Trimming stripped 4 bases from V and 0 bases from J, with 15 bases between. The CDR3 contains 16 residues. Germline V gives CDR1 SGHTA, CDR2 FQGTGA. The CDR3 nucleotides read TGTGCCAGCAGCTCCCCGGGACGGCTTCTGAACACTGAAGCTTTCTTT. It is translated as CASSSPGRLLNTEAFF.

This chain connects TRBV5-1 to TRBJ2-5; 7 bases fit TRBD1. This CDR3 has 16 residues. The V gene's germline CDR1 is SGHRS and CDR2 YFSETQ. The junction had 14 bases not matched to a gene; V was cut back by 4 bases and J by 5 bases. This CDR3 is CASSPDPATGKETQYF. Written as DNA, the CDR3 is TGCGCCAGCAGCCCCGACCCGGCGACAGGGAAGGAGACCCAGTACTTC.

This clonotype was seen a few times. The chain couples TRBV14 to TRBJ2-3; 9 nucleotides agree with TRBD2. The germline gives CDR1 SGHDN, CDR2 FVKESK. There are 14 residues in the CDR3. V lost 4 bases and J lost 4; bases outside the gene matches: 3. This CDR3 is CASSLLAGSDTQYF. The CDR3 DNA is TGTGCCAGCAGCCTGCTAGCGGGATCAGATACGCAGTATTTT.

This clonotype was counted between two and nine times. The chain couples TRBV7-9 to TRBJ1-3; D ambiguous. The germline CDR1 and CDR2 sequences are SEHNR and FQNEAQ (reference sequence). CDR3 length: 15 residues. The V end lost 1 base, the J end lost 2 bases, and 9 bases lay between the germline ends. Here the CDR3 reads CASSLVQITGNTIYF. The CDR3 DNA is TGTGCCAGCAGCTTAGTCCAGATTACTGGAAACACCATATATTTT.